This T cell receptor beta chain was sequenced in a study of T cell repertoires in cytomegalovirus infection. Study observations and caveats: HLA-C-restricted CMV-specific TCR beta clonotypes were dominant in the ex vivo response.

Per germline, CDR1 SGDLS and CDR2 YYNGEE. The V and J ends lost 4 bases and 1 base respectively, with 5 bases between them. This CDR3 has 12 amino acids. TCRdb re-called the reads with MiXCR, one entry per CDR3 protein. The table has 150,000 or so distinct CDR3 sequences, under 20% seen once. Regarding this clonotype: Its antigen is undetermined.

The sample comprised CD8+ T cells from PBMCs. This receptor was obtained from a human donor in good health (CMV status not recorded). Some clones in this sample may be carry-over from other donors' samples. The J gene is TRBJ1-1, the V gene TRBV9; D uncertain. CDR3 bases: TGTGCCAGCAGCCCCCAGAACACTGAAGCTTTCTTT. Translating it yields CASSPQNTEAFF. Variable domain in full (rest from reference TRBV9 and TRBJ1-1): DSGVTQTPKHLITATGQRVTLRCSPRSGDLSVYWYQQSLDQGLQFLIQYYNGEERAKGNILERFSAQQFPDLHSELNLSSLELGDSALYFCASSPQNTEAFFGQGTRLTVV.